This is a list of T cell receptor beta chains from one sample in a study of blood T cell repertoires in COVID-19. Method: immunoSEQ multiplex PCR; TCRdb's copy keeps in-frame clones and lacks some. The sample lists more than 85,000 clones; over 70% were seen once. What was sequenced was peripheral blood. These receptors were obtained from a woman aged 45 to 65 with acute or convalescent COVID-19. Both conserved end residues are part of each CDR3. The order of the fields is clone size, D gene, J gene, V gene, CDR3 DNA, CDR3 protein. The D gene is left open where the match is weak. Part of the rows lack a size; the others show once, few, many or a class for expanded clones.

>NA|NA|TRBJ1-6|TRBV3-1/TRBV3-2
TGTGCCAGCAGGGGGGGGGTCGGGTCACCCCTCCACTTT
CASRGGVGSPLHF
>NA|TRBD2|TRBJ2-5|TRBV11-2
TGTGCCAGCAGCTTAATGGGGACTAGCGCACAAGAGACCCAGTACTTC
CASSLMGTSAQETQYF
>few|NA|TRBJ1-1|TRBV5-1
TGCGCCAGCAGCTTGGTAAGCGTGAACACTGAAGCTTTCTTT
CASSLVSVNTEAFF
>NA|NA|TRBJ1-1|TRBV4-1
TGCGCCAGCAGCCAACCTCGACAGGAGAACACTGAAGCTTTCTTT
CASSQPRQENTEAFF
>few|NA|TRBJ1-1|TRBV3-1/TRBV3-2
TGTGCCAGCAGCCAAGTCCCCCTGGGGGGGGGAATTACTGAAGCTTTCTTT
CASSQVPLGGGITEAFF
>NA|TRBD2|TRBJ2-5|TRBV19
TGTGCCAGTAGTGTGGGACTAGCGGCAGAGACCCAGTACTTC
CASSVGLAAETQYF
>NA|NA|TRBJ1-5|TRBV21-1
TGTGCCAGCAGCAAAGGGCAAAAGGGGGCATTCAATCAGCCCCAGCATTTT
CASSKGQKGAFNQPQHF
>NA|TRBD1|TRBJ1-1|TRBV19
TGTGCCAGTAGTCCACGACAGGGGGCGAACACTGAAGCTTTCTTT
CASSPRQGANTEAFF
>few|TRBD2|TRBJ2-2|TRBV18
TGTGCCAGCTCACTCGGGACGGGAGGCGCCGGGGAGCTGTTTTTT
CASSLGTGGAGELFF
>few|NA|TRBJ1-2|TRBV12-3/TRBV12-4
TGTGCCAGCAGTTTTATGGTAGCGGTCGGCTACACCTTC
CASSFMVAVGYTF
>NA|TRBD1|TRBJ2-2|TRBV9
TGTGCCAGCAGCCCCGGAACAGGGGGCTTGAACACCGGGGAGCTGTTTTTT
CASSPGTGGLNTGELFF
>NA|NA|TRBJ2-6|TRBV25-1
TGTGCCAGCAGTGCGGGTACCCACTCTGGGGCCAACGTCCTGACTTTC
CASSAGTHSGANVLTF
>NA|NA|TRBJ2-7|TRBV21-1
TGTGCCAGCAGCAAAGAGTGGTCTCGGGGTGGATCCTACGAGCAGTACTTC
CASSKEWSRGGSYEQYF
>NA|NA|TRBJ2-7|TRBV4-2
TGTGCCAGCAGCCTAGGAGATGGCACCACACTCGAGCAGTACTTC
CASSLGDGTTLEQYF
>NA|NA|TRBJ1-1|TRBV6-2/TRBV6-3
TGTGCCAGCAGTTCAACGGGATATGAAGCTTTCTTT
CASSSTGYEAFF
>NA|NA|TRBJ1-5|TRBV21-1
TGTGCCAGCAGCAAAGAAGCAGGAAATAAGAATCAGCCCCAGCATTTT
CASSKEAGNKNQPQHF
>few|TRBD1|TRBJ2-2|TRBV19
TGTGCCAGTAGTGATAGAGACAGGGGGGACACCGGGGAGCTGTTTTTT
CASSDRDRGDTGELFF
>NA|NA|TRBJ2-7|TRBV6-2/TRBV6-3
TGTGCCAGCAGTTACGCGGTGAATTCCTACGAGCAGTACTTC
CASSYAVNSYEQYF
>NA|TRBD1|TRBJ2-1|TRBV19
TGTGCCAGTAGCCGGGACAGGTGGAATGAGCAGTTCTTC
CASSRDRWNEQFF
>NA|NA|TRBJ1-1|TRBV9
TGTGCCAGCAGCGTAGGAGGAGGGGCTGGTGAAGCTTTCTTT
CASSVGGGAGEAFF
>NA|NA|TRBJ2-3|TRBV7-2
TGTGCCAGCAGCTTAATGGGCGGGGGCACAGATACGCAGTATTTT
CASSLMGGGTDTQYF
>NA|NA|TRBJ1-2|TRBV27
TGTGCCAGCAGTTTACAGGGAGGGGGGACCTATGGCTACACCTTC
CASSLQGGGTYGYTF
>few|NA|TRBJ1-3|TRBV9
TGTGCCAGCAGCGTAGATAGTTTCGGTGGAAACACCATATATTTT
CASSVDSFGGNTIYF
>NA|NA|TRBJ1-4|TRBV3-1/TRBV3-2
TGTGCCAGCAGCCAAGCAGGGGAAGAAAAACTGTTTTTT
CASSQAGEEKLFF
>NA|TRBD2|TRBJ2-7|TRBV3-1/TRBV3-2
TGTGCCAGCAGCCGTCTAGGTGGACTAGCGGATTCATACGAGCAGTACTTC
CASSRLGGLADSYEQYF
>once|NA|TRBJ2-7|TRBV3-1/TRBV3-2
TGTGCCAGCAGCCAGTATAGCGGCCAAACCTTCTTC
CASSQYSGQTFF
>NA|NA|TRBJ2-5|TRBV7-6
TGTGCCAGCAGCTTAGCCTCGCGGGGCAAAGAGACCCAGTACTTC
CASSLASRGKETQYF
>NA|NA|TRBJ1-1|TRBV12-3/TRBV12-4
TGTGCCAGCAGTTATGGGAGCGGAACTGAAGCTTTCTTT
CASSYGSGTEAFF
>NA|TRBD1|TRBJ2-5|TRBV9
TGTGCCAGCAGCGCGGACAGGGGGGGTTGGGAGACCCAGTACTTC
CASSADRGGWETQYF
>NA|NA|TRBJ1-1|TRBV10-3
TGTGCCATCAGTGCTAACCCTACAGTGAACACTGAAGCTTTCTTT
CAISANPTVNTEAFF
>once|TRBD2|TRBJ2-3|TRBV5-1
TGCGCCAGCAGCTTACACTGGACTAGCGGGGTCATCACAGATACGCAGTATTTT
CASSLHWTSGVITDTQYF
>NA|NA|TRBJ2-7|TRBV13
TGTGCCAGCAGCCTATTCCAGGTCTCCTACGAGCAGTACTTC
CASSLFQVSYEQYF
>NA|NA|TRBJ1-3|TRBV3-1/TRBV3-2
TGTGCCAGCAGCCAAGCACTAAACCGAAACACCATATATTTT
CASSQALNRNTIYF
>once|TRBD1|TRBJ2-1|TRBV28
TGTGCCAGCAGCTCGGGACAGGGGGTCCGGGATGAGCAGTTCTTC
CASSSGQGVRDEQFF
>NA|TRBD1|TRBJ1-6|TRBV18
TGTGCCAGCTCGCGTGAGGGGGCGCGAGCTAATTCACCCCTCCACTTT
CASSREGARANSPLHF
>NA|NA|TRBJ1-1|TRBV7-2
TGTGCCAGCAGCCCAACGGGGGGGTTGAACACTGAAGCTTTCTTT
CASSPTGGLNTEAFF
>NA|TRBD1|TRBJ1-6|TRBV6-5
TGTGCCAGCAGTTATAATCCGGGACAGGGAAATTCACCCCTCCACTTT
CASSYNPGQGNSPLHF
>NA|TRBD1|TRBJ1-1|TRBV10-3
TGTGCCATCAGTTCCGGGACAGGGGGGACTGAAGCTTTCTTT
CAISSGTGGTEAFF
>NA|TRBD1|TRBJ2-7|TRBV6-2/TRBV6-3
TGTGCCAGCAGTTACTCGATGGGACAGGGACTTTACGAGCAGTACTTC
CASSYSMGQGLYEQYF
>NA|NA|TRBJ2-1|TRBV18
TGTGCCAGCTCACCGAGAGGAGACAGGGAGGCTGAGCAGTTCTTC
CASSPRGDREAEQFF
>few|NA|TRBJ2-7|TRBV5-1
TGCGCCAGCAGCTTGTGGCAGGGGTCCTACGAGCAGTACTTC
CASSLWQGSYEQYF
>NA|TRBD1|TRBJ1-1|TRBV28
TGTGCCAGCAGTCTAACTACAGGGGGGAGCACTGAAGCTTTCTTT
CASSLTTGGSTEAFF
>few|NA|TRBJ1-5|TRBV2
TGTGCCAGCAGTGTAGGAGGGGTGGGAAATCAGCCCCAGCATTTT
CASSVGGVGNQPQHF
>NA|NA|TRBJ2-3|TRBV6-2/TRBV6-3
TGTGCCAGCAGCTCCAACAGTGATACGCAGTATTTT
CASSSNSDTQYF
>NA|TRBD1|TRBJ1-4|TRBV10-3
TGTGCCATCAGCAAAGACAGGGGGGGCGAAAAACTGTTTTTT
CAISKDRGGEKLFF